This T cell receptor (beta chain) was captured in a study of blood T cell repertoires in COVID-19 (dated by TCRdb to the early 2020s). About the study as a whole: Collaborator samples came from the United States, Italy and Spain and covered acute and convalescent phases of COVID-19. The prospective study material was composed of cDNA or gDNA derived from T cells, B-cell-depleted T cells, or PBMCs. Where available, HLA class I and class II types were obtained from metadata supplied by the sample provider rather than from assay-based typing. The repertoires were released in a freely available public database intended as a resource for research on the immune response to SARS-CoV-2. Deeply sampled blood TCRbeta repertoires from subjects exposed to, actively infected with, or recovered from COVID-19 were included in the dataset. Samples were obtained from the ongoing ImmuneRACE study (first 160 participants) and from some 1,300 subjects provided by 6 global collaborators. A de-identified subject ID, COVID-19 status, age in years and sex were almost always included in the sample metadata.

Another Seattle source contributed samples from volunteer blood donors who had recovered from COVID-19. The collaborating institutions used their own protocols to collect whole blood in K2EDTA tubes. Collaborator samples were shipped for TCRbeta analysis as frozen whole blood, isolated PBMCs, or DNA extracted from either sample type. About this clone: It lacks a known antigen. No clone much larger than this one lies a single base away; base qualities are absent.

The CDR3, from cysteine to phenylalanine, totals 12 residues. Just CDR3 DNA is preserved here, 36 bases in frame from base 1. The V and J ends are trimmed by 7 bases and 4 bases, leaving 11 bases between them. In the germline V gene, CDR1 corresponds to SGHRS and CDR2 to YFSETQ. TCRbeta CDR3 regions were amplified from genomic DNA by means of the immunoSEQ Assay, a bias-controlled multiplex PCR. In the original analysis: The number of nucleated cells in each sample was estimated by amplification of reference gene primers within the assay. To quantify the absolute abundance of each unique TCRbeta CDR3 rearrangement, sequence reads were collapsed and filtered. Productive Simpson clonality was computed per sample as the square root of Simpson's diversity index over productive rearrangements. TCRdb mirrors the immuneACCESS table, restricted to in-frame sequences. Some clones are absent from its copies; in checked studies, under half trace to an unresolved V gene, and the reason for the others is unknown. V, J and clone size are taken as reported in that table, and D and trimming were inferred from the DNA itself. Counted in this sample were about 320,000 clones; roughly 90% of them appeared once. 5% to 7% of the sample is taken by the ten largest.

Here is what the overall study found, with its caveats: The amount of clinical and demographic metadata varied by source and participant and was provided uncurated.

The sequenced material came from peripheral blood. Recombination joined TRBV5-1 with TRBJ1-2; TRBD1 is perhaps the D gene, given 5 matching bases. This TCR was sampled from a man aged 18 to 35 who had recovered from COVID-19. The CDR3 amino acid sequence is: CASGREGYGYTF. The nucleotide sequence reads TGCGCCAGCGGCAGGGAGGGCTATGGCTACACCTTC.